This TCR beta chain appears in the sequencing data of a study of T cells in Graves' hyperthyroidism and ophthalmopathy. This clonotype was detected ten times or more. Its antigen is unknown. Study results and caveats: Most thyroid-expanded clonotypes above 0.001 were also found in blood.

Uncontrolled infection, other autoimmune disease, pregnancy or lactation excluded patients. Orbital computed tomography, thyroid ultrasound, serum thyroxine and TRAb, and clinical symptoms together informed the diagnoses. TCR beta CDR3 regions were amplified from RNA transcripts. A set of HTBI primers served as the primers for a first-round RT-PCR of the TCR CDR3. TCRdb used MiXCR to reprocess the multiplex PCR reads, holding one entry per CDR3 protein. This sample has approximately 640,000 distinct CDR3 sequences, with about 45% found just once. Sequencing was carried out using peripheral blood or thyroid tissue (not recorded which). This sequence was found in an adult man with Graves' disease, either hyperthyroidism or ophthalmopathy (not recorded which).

The CDR3 DNA reads TGTGCCAGCAGTCCACCATGGGGGACCGAAAAACTGTTTTTT. As protein: CASSPPWGTEKLFF. V is TRBV12-3 or TRBV12-4 and J is TRBJ1-4; D is perhaps TRBD1 (5 bases). This CDR3 has 14 residues. Trimming shortened V by 5 bases and J by 8 bases, and 15 bases separated the two germline ends.